This TCR beta chain was sequenced for a study of blood T cell repertoires in COVID-19. Study information: Researchers got acute and convalescent COVID-19 samples from the United States, Italy and Spain. T cells, B-cell-depleted T cells, or PBMCs supplied cDNA or gDNA.

The CDR3 spans 13 residues. Between the trimmed V and J ends, which lost 2 bases and 7 bases, there was a span of 9 bases. Germline V lookup: CDR1 SGHAT, CDR2 FQNNGV. Per the study methods: Scientists estimated how many nucleated cells there were by amplifying reference gene primers. Data came from immunoSEQ multiplex PCR; TCRdb stores just in-frame clones and leaves some out. That table is the source of V, J and clone size, and D and trimming were worked out from the DNA. The sample carries some 180,000 clones, approximately 90% recorded once. The material sequenced was peripheral blood. The chain has TRBV11-2 and TRBJ2-1; tentatively, D is TRBD2 (5 bases). This sequence originates from a man in his forties with active or convalescent COVID-19. The CDR3 sequence: CASSLPLVNEQFF. The CDR3 nucleotides read TGTGCCAGCAGCTTACCACTAGTGAATGAGCAGTTCTTC.